The 15 T cell receptor beta chains below come from one sample, sequenced in a study of cytomegalovirus exposure and HLA in healthy donors. PCR employed 60 Vbeta and 13 Jbeta primers. Method: immunoSEQ multiplex PCR; TCRdb's copy keeps in-frame clones and lacks some. Of 90,000 to 120,000 clones listed, around 76% are singletons. The material sequenced was PBMCs. Source of these receptors: a woman aged 45-65 years in good health and CMV-seropositive.

This clone was recorded a few times. The chain combines TRBV6-1 with TRBJ1-4; TRBD1 matches 8 bases. Unmatched junction bases numbered 11, after V lost 3 bases and J lost 8 bases. The CDR3 is 16 residues long. Germline V gene data show CDR1 as MNHNS and CDR2 as SASEGT. As DNA, the CDR3 is TGTGCCAGCAGTGACCGAAACCAGGGGGCAGGGGAAAAACTGTTTTTT. Translating gives CASSDRNQGAGEKLFF.

This clone was seen a handful of times. The rearrangement joins TRBV7-9 to TRBJ2-1; TRBD2 agrees at 8 bases. The CDR3 totals 17 residues. Germline V CDR1 and CDR2: SEHNR, FQNEAQ (reference sequence). The V gene end was trimmed by 5 bases and the J gene end by 3 bases; junction bases not matched to a gene: 12. The CDR3 is CASSPEVAAGVYNEQFF. Here the CDR3 DNA reads TGTGCCAGCAGCCCCGAGGTAGCAGCGGGGGTCTACAATGAGCAGTTCTTC.

This chain joins TRBV2 and TRBJ2-1, with 8 bases lining up with TRBD2. Germline V gene lookup returns CDR1 SNHLY and CDR2 FYNNEI. There are 15 residues in the CDR3. The V gene end was trimmed by 3 bases and the J gene end by 10 bases; junction bases not matched to a gene: 11. The CDR3 sequence: CASSDTGGSSEEQFF. The CDR3 coding sequence is TGTGCCAGCAGTGATACGGGAGGGTCATCTGAAGAGCAGTTCTTC.

The chain carries TRBV7-9 and TRBJ2-7, with 12 bases lining up with TRBD2. CDR3 size: 16 residues. The J segment lost 4 bases and the V segment lost 4 bases, leaving 8 bases of the junction unmatched. CDR1 is SEHNR and CDR2 is FQNEAQ in the germline V gene (reference sequence). The CDR3 DNA follows: TGTGCCAGCAGCTCCTCTAGCGGGGGGGTGAGGTACGAGCAGTACTTC. It translates to CASSSSSGGVRYEQYF.

The rearrangement uses TRBV7-9 and TRBJ1-4; D possibly corresponds to TRBD1 (5 bases). The germline V gene encodes CDR1 SEHNR and CDR2 FQNEAQ (reference sequence). With 4 bases removed from V and 0 bases from J, the gap between germline ends came to 15 bases. This CDR3 spans 17 amino acids. The CDR3 bases are TGTGCCAGCAGCTCAACGGGACTGATTGCAACTAATGAAAAACTGTTTTTT. Protein sequence: CASSSTGLIATNEKLFF.

The rearrangement joins TRBV7-6 to TRBJ1-5; D ambiguous. Germline CDR1 and CDR2: SGHVS and FNYEAQ. Trimming removed 5 bases from V and 0 bases from J, with 5 bases in between. This CDR3 has 13 amino acids. As DNA, the CDR3 is TGTGCCAGCAGCCACAATAGCAATCAGCCCCAGCATTTT. Protein sequence: CASSHNSNQPQHF.

CDR3 sequence: CASSFVGRQFF. In DNA form, the CDR3 reads TGTGCCAGCAGCTTCGTCGGGAGGCAGTTCTTC. V and J are TRBV5-8 and TRBJ2-1, with a possible D match to TRBD2 (6 bases). Germline V gives CDR1 SGHTS, CDR2 YDEGEE. CDR3 size: 11 residues. Trimming removed 2 bases from V and 12 bases from J, with 9 bases in between.

This rearrangement joins TRBV7-9 to TRBJ1-5; 7 bases are a match to TRBD1. J was trimmed by 10 bases and V by 7 bases; bases with no gene match: 16. Germline V lookup: CDR1 SEHNR, CDR2 FQNEAQ (reference sequence). This CDR3 is built from 15 residues. CDR3 residues: CASTGGDSSLGPQHF. CDR3 nucleotide sequence: TGTGCCAGCACCGGGGGGGACAGTAGCCTAGGACCCCAGCATTTT.

The rearrangement links TRBV10-2 to TRBJ2-5, with D tentatively TRBD2 (5 bases). V shed 4 bases and J shed 2 bases, with 8 bases lying between them. CDR3 length equals 13 residues. Germline-derived CDR1 and CDR2 are WSHSY and SAAADI. CDR3 residues: CASSAQRQETQYF. The CDR3 DNA is TGCGCCAGCAGTGCCCAGCGGCAAGAGACCCAGTACTTC.

The rearrangement links TRBV25-1 to TRBJ2-1; 8 nucleotides line up with TRBD2. Germline assignment: CDR1 MGHDK and CDR2 SYGVNS. V was pared by 6 bases and J by 7 bases, with 5 bases of the junction left unmatched. The CDR3 runs to 13 residues. The CDR3 loop is CASSPRLANEQFF. The CDR3 DNA is TGTGCCAGCAGCCCCAGACTAGCGAATGAGCAGTTCTTC.

This chain connects TRBV25-1 to TRBJ2-2; D not certain. The CDR3 runs to 14 residues. V was pared by 5 bases and J by 0 bases, with 7 bases between. Germline CDR1 MGHDK, CDR2 SYGVNS. The CDR3 bases are TGTGCCAGCAGTCAACATGCGAACACCGGGGAGCTGTTTTTT. This codes for CASSQHANTGELFF. Supplemented by reference TRBV25-1 and TRBJ2-2, the full variable domain reads EADIYQTPRYLVIGTGKKITLECSQTMGHDKMYWYQQDPGMELHLIHYSYGVNSTEKGDLSSESTVSRIRTEHFPLTLESARPSHTSQYLCASSQHANTGELFFGEGSRLTVL.

This clone was observed once. Here the CDR3 DNA reads TGTGCCTGGAGTGCCGGGACGCAGTATTTT. It codes for CAWSAGTQYF. This chain joins TRBV30 and TRBJ2-3, with D unclear. V was clipped by 1 base and J by 9 bases, with 5 bases between them. CDR3 size: 10 residues. Germline CDR1 reads GTSNPN; CDR2 reads SVGIG (reference sequence).

The chain employs TRBV6-6 and TRBJ2-5, with no clear D. Trimming shortened V by 5 bases and J by 1 base, and 11 bases separated the two germline ends. CDR1 is MNHNY, CDR2 SVGAGI, per germline (reference sequence). The CDR3 is made up of 14 amino acids. This chain's CDR3 is CASSISPGQETQYF. In DNA form, the CDR3 reads TGTGCCAGCAGTATCTCTCCCGGCCAAGAGACCCAGTACTTC.

The rearrangement uses TRBV6-5 and TRBJ1-5; TRBD1 aligns across 10 bases. The germline CDR1 and CDR2 sequences are MNHEY and SVGAGI. The CDR3 contains 15 residues. The junction had 3 bases not matched to a gene; V was cut back by 7 bases and J by 0 bases. DNA for the CDR3: TGTGCCAGCAAGACAGGGGGCGATAGCAATCAGCCCCAGCATTTT. This sequence encodes CASKTGGDSNQPQHF.

This chain uses TRBV7-9 with TRBJ2-5, with 7 bases that match TRBD2. Germline V gives CDR1 SEHNR, CDR2 FQNEAQ (reference sequence). CDR3 length equals 13 residues. Trimming cost V 5 bases and J 5 bases; bases outside gene matches: 5. The CDR3 DNA reads as TGTGCCAGCAGCCAGGGACTACCCGAGACCCAGTACTTC. Translating gives CASSQGLPETQYF.